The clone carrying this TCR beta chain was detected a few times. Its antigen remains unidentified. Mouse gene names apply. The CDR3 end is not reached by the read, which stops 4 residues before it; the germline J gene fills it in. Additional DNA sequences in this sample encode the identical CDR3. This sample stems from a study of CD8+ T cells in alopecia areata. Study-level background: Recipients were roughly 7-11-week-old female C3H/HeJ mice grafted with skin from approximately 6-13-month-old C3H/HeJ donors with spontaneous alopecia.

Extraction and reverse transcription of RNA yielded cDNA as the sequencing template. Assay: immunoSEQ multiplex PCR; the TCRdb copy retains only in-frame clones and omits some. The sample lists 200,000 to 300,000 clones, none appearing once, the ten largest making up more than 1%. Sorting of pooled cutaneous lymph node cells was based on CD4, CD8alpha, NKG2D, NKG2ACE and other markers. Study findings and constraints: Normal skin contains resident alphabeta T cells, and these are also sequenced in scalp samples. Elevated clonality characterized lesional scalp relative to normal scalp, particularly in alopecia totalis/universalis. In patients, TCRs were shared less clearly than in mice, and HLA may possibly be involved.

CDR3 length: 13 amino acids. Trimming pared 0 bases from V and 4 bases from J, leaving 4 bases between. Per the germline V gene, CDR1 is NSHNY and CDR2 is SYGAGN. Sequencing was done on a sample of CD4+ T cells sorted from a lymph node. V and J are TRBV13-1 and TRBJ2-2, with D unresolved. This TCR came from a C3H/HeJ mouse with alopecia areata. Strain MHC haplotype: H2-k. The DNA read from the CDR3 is TGTGCCAGCAGTGATGGTGGCACCGGG. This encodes CASSDGGTG. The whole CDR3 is CASSDGGTGQLYF.